This T cell receptor beta chain was documented in a study of T-cell reconstitution after alpha-beta-depleted transplantation in children. The library targeted TCRbeta and was prepared with unique molecular identifiers. A single record per CDR3 protein comes from TCRdb applying MiXCR to the PCR reads. The table has roughly 590,000 distinct CDR3 sequences, around 17% seen once. This clonotype showed up many times. Germline lookup yields CDR1 SGDLS and CDR2 YYNGEE. CDR3 length: 16 amino acids. Trimming removed 3 bases from V and 8 bases from J; junction bases left unmatched: 8. The chain couples TRBV9 to TRBJ2-1; 13 nucleotides agree with TRBD2. The specimen was PBMCs from the stem cell graft donor, collected from the stem cell graft. The sequence was collected from a human donor who donated a stem cell graft to a child with acute myeloid leukemia. Here the CDR3 reads CASSASTSGGLDEQFF. DNA of the CDR3: TGTGCCAGCAGCGCCTCGACTAGCGGGGGGTTGGATGAGCAGTTCTTC.